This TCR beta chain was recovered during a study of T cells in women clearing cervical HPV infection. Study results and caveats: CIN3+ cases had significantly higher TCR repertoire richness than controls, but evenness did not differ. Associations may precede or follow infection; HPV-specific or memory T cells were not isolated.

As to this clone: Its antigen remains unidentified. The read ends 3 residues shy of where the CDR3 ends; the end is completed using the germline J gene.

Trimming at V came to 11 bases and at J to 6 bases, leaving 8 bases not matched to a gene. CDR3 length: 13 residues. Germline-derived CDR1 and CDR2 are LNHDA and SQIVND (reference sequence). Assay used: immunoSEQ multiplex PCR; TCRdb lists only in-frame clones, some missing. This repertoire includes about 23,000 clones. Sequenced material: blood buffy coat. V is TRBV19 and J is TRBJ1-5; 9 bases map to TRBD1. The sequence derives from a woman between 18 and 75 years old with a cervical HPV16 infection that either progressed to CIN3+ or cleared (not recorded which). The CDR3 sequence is CASSGQGSQPQHF. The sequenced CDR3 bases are TGTGCCTCTAGTGGACAGGGGAGTCAGCCC.